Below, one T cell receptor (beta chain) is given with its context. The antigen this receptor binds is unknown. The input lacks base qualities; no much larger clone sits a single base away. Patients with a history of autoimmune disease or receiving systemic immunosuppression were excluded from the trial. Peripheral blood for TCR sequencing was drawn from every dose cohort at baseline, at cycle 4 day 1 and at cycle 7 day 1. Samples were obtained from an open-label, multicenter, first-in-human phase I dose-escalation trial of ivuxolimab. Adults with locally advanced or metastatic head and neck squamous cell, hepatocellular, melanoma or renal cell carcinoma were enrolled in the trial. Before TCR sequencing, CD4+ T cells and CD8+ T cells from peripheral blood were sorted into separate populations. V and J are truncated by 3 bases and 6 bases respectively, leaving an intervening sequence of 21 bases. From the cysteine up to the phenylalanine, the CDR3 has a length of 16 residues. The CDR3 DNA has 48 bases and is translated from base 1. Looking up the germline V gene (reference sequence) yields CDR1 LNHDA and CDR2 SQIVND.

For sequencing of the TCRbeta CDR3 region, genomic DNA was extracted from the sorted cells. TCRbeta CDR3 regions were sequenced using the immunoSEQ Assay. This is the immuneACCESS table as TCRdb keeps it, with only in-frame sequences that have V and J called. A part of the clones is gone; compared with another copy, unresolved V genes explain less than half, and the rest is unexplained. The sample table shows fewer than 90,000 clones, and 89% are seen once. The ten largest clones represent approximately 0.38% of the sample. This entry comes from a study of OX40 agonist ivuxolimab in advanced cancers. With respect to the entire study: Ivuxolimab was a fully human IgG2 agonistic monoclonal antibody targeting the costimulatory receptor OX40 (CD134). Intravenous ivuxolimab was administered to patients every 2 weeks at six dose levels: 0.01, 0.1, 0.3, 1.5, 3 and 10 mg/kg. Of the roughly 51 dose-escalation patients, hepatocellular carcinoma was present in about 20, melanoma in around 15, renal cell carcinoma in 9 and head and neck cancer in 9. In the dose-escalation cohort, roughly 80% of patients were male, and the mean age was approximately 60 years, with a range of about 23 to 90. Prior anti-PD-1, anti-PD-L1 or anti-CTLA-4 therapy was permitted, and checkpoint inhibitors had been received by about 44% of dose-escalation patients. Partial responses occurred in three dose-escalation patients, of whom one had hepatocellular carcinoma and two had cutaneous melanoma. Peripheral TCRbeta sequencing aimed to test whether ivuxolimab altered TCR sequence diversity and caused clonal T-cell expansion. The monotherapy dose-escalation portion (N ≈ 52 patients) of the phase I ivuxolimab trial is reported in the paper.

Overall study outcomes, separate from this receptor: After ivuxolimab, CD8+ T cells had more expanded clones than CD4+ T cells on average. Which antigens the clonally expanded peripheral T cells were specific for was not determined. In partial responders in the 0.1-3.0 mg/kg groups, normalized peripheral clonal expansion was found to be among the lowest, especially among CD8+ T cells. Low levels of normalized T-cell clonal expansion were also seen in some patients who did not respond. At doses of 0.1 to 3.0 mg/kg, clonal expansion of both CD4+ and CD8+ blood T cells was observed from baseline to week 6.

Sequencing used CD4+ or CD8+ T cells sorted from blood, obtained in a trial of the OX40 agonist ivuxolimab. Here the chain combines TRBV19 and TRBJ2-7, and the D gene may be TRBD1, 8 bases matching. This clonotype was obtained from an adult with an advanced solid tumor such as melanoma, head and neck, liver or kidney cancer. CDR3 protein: CASSMGGTGGLGEQYF. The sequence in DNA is TGTGCCAGTAGTATGGGGGGGACAGGAGGTTTGGGCGAGCAGTACTTC.